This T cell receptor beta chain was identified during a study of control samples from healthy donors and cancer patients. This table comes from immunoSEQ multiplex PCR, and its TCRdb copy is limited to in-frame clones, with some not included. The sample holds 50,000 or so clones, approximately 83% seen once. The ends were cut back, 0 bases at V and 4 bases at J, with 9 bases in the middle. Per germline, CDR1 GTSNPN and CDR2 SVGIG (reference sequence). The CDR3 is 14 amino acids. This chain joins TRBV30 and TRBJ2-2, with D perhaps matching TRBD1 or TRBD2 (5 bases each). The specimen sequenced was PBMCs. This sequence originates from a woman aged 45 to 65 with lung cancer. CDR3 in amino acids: CAWSVGPFTGELFF. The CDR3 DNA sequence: TGTGCCTGGAGTGTGGGACCCTTCACCGGGGAGCTGTTTTTT.